What follows are 4 T cell receptor beta chains derived from one specimen sequenced in a study of beta chain features in type 1 diabetes. These receptors' targets are unknown. Study-level results: Shorter TCRB CDR3s, moderately but significantly so, were found in Type 1 diabetes patients in all four CD4+ subsets.

Expressed TCRB transcripts were sequenced after all isolated RNA was converted to cDNA. This table comes from immunoSEQ multiplex PCR, and its TCRdb copy is limited to in-frame clones, with some not included. The table records about 260,000 clones, roughly 24% of them present only once. What was sequenced was naive CD4+ T cells from blood. The receptors were sampled from a young woman with type 1 diabetes.

As regards this clone: The same CDR3 also results from other DNA sequences found in this sample. The chain joins TRBV5-4 to TRBJ2-5, with 7 bases identical to TRBD1. Trimming at V came to 2 bases and at J to 1 base, leaving 2 bases not matched to a gene. This CDR3 region has 14 residues. The V gene's germline CDR1 is SGHNT and CDR2 YYREEE (reference sequence). In DNA form, the CDR3 reads TGTGCCAGCAGCTTAGGGACAGCCCAAGAGACCCAGTACTTC. Amino acid sequence: CASSLGTAQETQYF.

This chain uses TRBV5-1 with TRBJ2-7; 12 bases map to TRBD2. This CDR3 is 16 amino acids long. Looked up from germline, CDR1 is SGHRS and CDR2 is YFSETQ. With V trimmed by 4 bases and J by 7 bases, 12 bases remained unmatched. For the CDR3, the DNA is TGCGCCAGCAGCCTACAGACTAGCGGGAGTTTAAATGAGCAGTACTTC. It yields the protein CASSLQTSGSLNEQYF.

V is TRBV4-1 and J is TRBJ2-3; tentatively, D is TRBD2 (6 bases). With 1 base removed from V and 4 bases from J, the gap between germline ends came to 15 bases. Germline V gene data show CDR1 as MGHRA and CDR2 as YSYEKL. The CDR3 extends over 16 amino acids. The CDR3 loop is CASSQVRGLDADTQYF. In DNA, the CDR3 is TGCGCCAGCAGCCAAGTTAGGGGACTCGATGCAGATACGCAGTATTTT.

This clone was seen a few times. This sequence joins TRBV6-4 and TRBJ1-5; unclear D gene. The CDR3 is made up of 13 amino acids. Germline assignment: CDR1 MRHNA and CDR2 SNTAGT. Trimming left V 3 bases short and J 4 bases short, with 7 bases between. The CDR3 DNA reads TGTGCCAGCAGTGAACGGGAAAATCAGCCCCAGCATTTT. Translated, it gives CASSERENQPQHF.